One and the same sample provided the 20 T cell receptor beta chains below, sequenced in a study of CD8 T cells in ankylosing spondylitis. One entry per CDR3 protein, called by TCRdb with MiXCR from the 5' RACE reads. The sample holds some 220,000 distinct CDR3 sequences, around 8% seen once. Sequenced sample: blood, either unsorted or a sorted T cell fraction (not recorded which). These receptors all stem from a female donor with ankylosing spondylitis or in good health (not recorded which).

This clonotype appeared many times. The J gene is TRBJ2-1, the V gene TRBV3-1, with no clear D. Trimming removed 3 bases from V and 9 bases from J, with 15 bases in between. CDR3 size: 14 residues. Germline V gives CDR1 LGHDT, CDR2 YNNKEL (reference sequence). The CDR3 DNA sequence: TGTGCCAGCAGCCAGTTATCACGTCCGGGTGAGCAGTTCTTC. This encodes CASSQLSRPGEQFF.

Concerning this clonotype itself: The germline gene is not matched at one end of the junction; a read error may be the cause. The chain recombines TRBV5-5 with TRBJ2-5, with 7 bases identical to TRBD1. This CDR3 spans 15 amino acids. Looked up from germline, CDR1 is SGHKS and CDR2 is YYEKEE (reference sequence). CDR3 in amino acids: CVSSNPDRAKETQYF. The DNA for the CDR3 is TGTGTCAGCAGTAACCCAGACAGGGCTAAAGAGACCCAGTACTTC.

In its sample, this clonotype was seen many times. The chain couples TRBV6-5 to TRBJ1-1; no definite D call. Trimming took off 2 bases at V and 1 base at J, with 8 bases between the two ends. Germline CDR1 reads MNHEY; CDR2 reads SVGAGI. The CDR3 is made up of 14 amino acids. CDR3 nucleotide sequence: TGTGCCAGCAGTTACGGGAGGACGAACACTGAAGCTTTCTTT. Protein: CASSYGRTNTEAFF.

Ten or more counts support this clonotype. The chain employs TRBV14 and TRBJ1-1; unclear D gene. The CDR3 runs 14 residues. V was trimmed by 0 bases and J by 1 base, leaving 6 bases between them. The germline gives CDR1 SGHDN, CDR2 FVKESK. This CDR3 reads CASSQELWNTEAFF. The CDR3 DNA reads TGTGCCAGCAGCCAAGAACTGTGGAACACTGAAGCTTTCTTT.

This clonotype occurred many times. The chain is built from TRBV29-1 and TRBJ2-7; 7 bases map to TRBD2. CDR1 and CDR2 (germline): SQVTM, ANQGSEA. This CDR3 has 16 amino acids. Trimming at V came to 4 bases and at J to 0 bases, leaving 12 bases not matched to a gene. Here the CDR3 reads CSVARGRAGASYEQYF. The CDR3 nucleotides are TGCAGCGTTGCCCGGGGGAGGGCGGGAGCCTCCTACGAGCAGTACTTC.

This clonotype has ten or more counts. The chain uses TRBV29-1 and TRBJ2-1, with 7 nucleotides matching TRBD2. Germline V gives CDR1 SQVTM, CDR2 ANQGSEA. V lost 4 bases and J lost 10; bases outside the gene matches: 7. The CDR3 contains 12 residues. The CDR3 DNA reads TGCAGCGTTGTTCTTGCGGGAGACGAGCAGTTCTTC. Protein product: CSVVLAGDEQFF.

The gene calls are TRBV13 and TRBJ2-2; 10 bases agree with TRBD2. This CDR3 comprises 16 residues. Germline CDR1 is PRHDT and CDR2 is FYEKMQ (reference sequence). Trimming took 4 bases from V and 3 from J; bases not matched to a gene: 5. The CDR3 DNA sequence: TGTGCCAGCAGCTGGGGACTAGCGAGATACACCGGGGAGCTGTTTTTT. It translates to CASSWGLARYTGELFF. Full variable domain (remainder filled in from reference TRBV13 and TRBJ2-2): AAGVIQSPRHLIKEKRETATLKCYPIPRHDTVYWYQQGPGQDPQFLISFYEKMQSDKGSIPDRFSAQQFSDYHSELNMSSLELGDSALYFCASSWGLARYTGELFFGEGSRLTVL.

This clonotype has ten or more counts. The V and J genes are TRBV5-1 and TRBJ2-1; possibly TRBD1 for D (6 bases). This CDR3 has 18 amino acids. In germline, CDR1 is SGHRS, CDR2 YFSETQ. V dropped 6 bases and J dropped 0 bases, with 22 bases sitting between them. CDR3: CASTRGPFEGGSYNEQFF. In DNA, the CDR3 is TGCGCCAGCACGCGCGGGCCTTTTGAAGGGGGCTCCTACAATGAGCAGTTCTTC.

The table lists this clonotype with many counts. The chain carries TRBV19 and TRBJ2-1; 8 bases fit TRBD1. This CDR3 comprises 14 residues. The germline V gene encodes CDR1 LNHDA and CDR2 SQIVND (reference sequence). With 10 bases clipped from V and 8 bases from J, the junction kept 13 bases outside the gene matches. CDR3 sequence reads: CATEGRQGKYEQFF. The CDR3 DNA reads TGTGCCACTGAGGGGAGACAGGGGAAGTATGAGCAGTTCTTC.

This clonotype came up a few times. The chain is built from TRBV7-2 and TRBJ1-5, with D tentatively TRBD1 (6 bases). The CDR3 extends over 17 amino acids. V shed 2 bases and J shed 6 bases, with 20 bases lying between them. Germline CDR1 and CDR2: SGHTA and FQGNSA. This CDR3 reads CASSLYGGWGGGQPQHF. The CDR3 DNA reads as TGTGCCAGCAGCTTATACGGGGGATGGGGGGGCGGTCAGCCCCAGCATTTT.

This clonotype was detected many times. V and J are TRBV7-3 and TRBJ2-1; 12 bases fit TRBD2. V lost 5 bases to trimming and J lost 3 bases; unmatched junction nucleotides: 8. CDR3 length: 17 residues. CDR1 and CDR2 from the germline V gene are SGHTA and FQGTGA. CDR3 protein: CASSPTLAGGDYNEQFF. CDR3 DNA: TGTGCCAGCAGCCCCACTCTAGCGGGAGGGGACTACAATGAGCAGTTCTTC.

This clonotype was seen more than once but under ten times. The chain joins TRBV14 to TRBJ1-1, with D unclear. The CDR3 runs to 12 residues. Deletions cut 4 bases from V and 6 bases from J, with 9 bases between. Germline CDR1 is SGHDN and CDR2 is FVKESK. The CDR3 here is CASSLSGPEAFF. As DNA, the CDR3 is TGTGCCAGCAGCCTAAGTGGCCCTGAAGCTTTCTTT.

This clonotype was found many times. The chain employs TRBV20-1 and TRBJ1-5; maybe TRBD1 (5 bases). V lost 0 bases and J lost 1, with 13 bases in between. There are 16 residues in the CDR3. Germline V gives CDR1 DFQATT, CDR2 SNEGSKA (reference sequence). CDR3 DNA: TGCAGTGCTAGAGATCCGCGGGGGGAAAGCAATCAGCCCCAGCATTTT. It is translated as CSARDPRGESNQPQHF.

The chain combines TRBV19 with TRBJ2-1, with D possibly being TRBD1 or TRBD2 (5 bases each). Germline-derived CDR1 and CDR2 are LNHDA and SQIVND (reference sequence). The CDR3 runs to 13 residues. Trimming cost V 7 bases and J 6 bases, with 13 bases left between them. In nucleotides, the CDR3 is TGTGCCAGTACGGCCATGGGGGTCAATGAGCAGTTCTTC. It encodes CASTAMGVNEQFF.

The table lists this clonotype with many counts. The chain recombines TRBV5-1 with TRBJ2-7; 8 bases map to TRBD2. Germline V gives CDR1 SGHRS, CDR2 YFSETQ. The CDR3 totals 15 residues. V lost 3 bases to trimming and J lost 2 bases; unmatched junction nucleotides: 7. In DNA, the CDR3 is TGCGCCAGCAGCTCATATAGCGGGGTGGCCTACGAGCAGTACTTC. Protein product: CASSSYSGVAYEQYF.

This clonotype was counted ten times or more. The rearrangement links TRBV20-1 to TRBJ2-1; D is undetermined. In germline, CDR1 is DFQATT, CDR2 SNEGSKA (reference sequence). CDR3 length: 14 residues. Between the trimmed V and J ends, which lost 4 bases and 4 bases, there was a span of 14 bases. The CDR3 region has the DNA TGCAGTGCTATAAGTTTCGGTCAATACAATGAGCAGTTCTTC. It is translated as CSAISFGQYNEQFF.

The rearrangement uses TRBV29-1 and TRBJ2-7; tentative D call: TRBD1 (6 bases). Germline V gene data show CDR1 as SQVTM and CDR2 as ANQGSEA. CDR3 length: 12 amino acids. With 6 bases removed from V and 5 bases from J, the gap between germline ends came to 14 bases. The CDR3 here is CSVGKNRDEQYF. DNA of the CDR3: TGCAGCGTGGGGAAAAACAGGGACGAGCAGTACTTC.

Regarding this clonotype: Being one base from a much bigger clone, this may be a read error. The chain has TRBV20-1 and TRBJ2-7; a possible D gene is TRBD2 (6 bases). The CDR3 covers 13 residues. CDR1 and CDR2 (germline): DFQATT, SNEGSKA (reference sequence). CDR3 residues: CGAKGLLRGEQYF. The CDR3 region has the DNA TGCGGTGCTAAGGGACTCCTTAGGGGCGAGCAGTACTTC.

About this clonotype: An end of the junction does not agree with germline; a read error may underlie this. V is TRBV6-2 or TRBV6-3 and J is TRBJ2-1; perhaps D is TRBD1 or TRBD2 (5 bases each). The CDR3 has 15 residues. Germline CDR1 MNHEY, CDR2 SVGEGT. CDR3 loop: CASKGPRATYTEQFF. CDR3 in DNA: TGTGCCAGCAAGGGACCTCGGGCCACTTACACTGAGCAGTTCTTC.

This clonotype was seen repeatedly, ten times or more. The genes are TRBV28 and TRBJ2-1; no definite D call. This CDR3 region has 12 residues. The V gene's germline CDR1 is MDHEN and CDR2 SYDVKM. Deletions cut 3 bases from V and 9 bases from J, with 9 bases between. The CDR3 loop is CASSFPRLEQFF. The CDR3 DNA reads as TGTGCCAGCAGTTTCCCCAGACTTGAGCAGTTCTTC.